This TCR beta chain was recorded in a study of cytomegalovirus exposure and HLA in healthy donors. Study information: When 398 donors were genotyped, roughly 82% of them were found to fall in the Caucasian-associated ancestry cluster. The study's findings and limits: Earlier findings revealed that most TCR beta V segments proved productive either about 87% or about 30% of the time.

Donors sampled were nominally healthy, though unrecorded immune exposures were likely. The CDR3 totals 14 residues. J gave up 0 bases and V 4 bases, and 3 bases lay outside the gene matches. Germline loops: CDR1 SQVTM, CDR2 ANQGSEA. Comments on this clone: Its antigen is as yet unknown.

PCR primers comprised 60 Vbeta and 13 Jbeta primers. Clones were sequenced by immunoSEQ multiplex PCR, and TCRdb holds only the in-frame ones, with some missing. The sample yields approximately 150,000 clones, roughly 80% seen once. This TCR was sampled from a male donor in good health and CMV-seronegative. The J gene is TRBJ2-1, the V gene TRBV29-1; TRBD2 agrees at 7 bases. Sequenced input: PBMCs. As DNA, the CDR3 is TGCAGCGTTGTTGGCGGGAGCTCCTACAATGAGCAGTTCTTC. Its translation: CSVVGGSSYNEQFF.